A selection of T cell receptor beta chains follows, all from one sample in a study of tumor-infiltrating lymphocytes in localized non-small cell lung cancer. Sequencing was performed with immunoSEQ multiplex PCR; in TCRdb, only in-frame clones are kept and a portion is missing. This sample has around 25,000 clones, with just under 75% found just once. Material for sequencing was lung tumor tissue. These receptors all come from a human donor with non-small cell lung cancer. Both conserved end residues are part of each CDR3.

V: TRBV30; J: TRBJ2-5; CDR3: CAWRALQETQYF
V: TRBV4-3; J: TRBJ2-3; CDR3: CASSQVAPPDTQYF
V: TRBV6-6; J: TRBJ1-2; CDR3: CASLSGYGYTF
V: TRBV29-1; J: TRBJ1-1; CDR3: CSVRTGQRFAAEAFF
V: TRBV6-1; J: TRBJ1-6; CDR3: CASSANSPLHF
V: TRBV7-8; J: TRBJ1-2; CDR3: CASSLGRNYGYTF
V: TRBV7-6; J: TRBJ1-5; CDR3: CASSLGYGNQPQHF
V: TRBV7-8; J: TRBJ1-1; CDR3: CASSLSVGGNTEAFF
V: TRBV9; J: TRBJ1-3; CDR3: CASSVDQGPISGNTIYF
V: TRBV7-2; J: TRBJ2-1; CDR3: CASSLEWGEQFF
V: TRBV18; J: TRBJ2-6; CDR3: CASSPSGANVLTF
V: TRBV6-6; J: TRBJ1-2; CDR3: CASSYVGDYGYTF
V: TRBV6-5; J: TRBJ1-1; CDR3: CASGRAAGEAFF
V: TRBV7-2; J: TRBJ1-2; CDR3: CASSASGPRYGYTF
V: TRBV9; J: TRBJ1-3; CDR3: CASSANSGNTIYF
V: TRBV5-4; J: TRBJ2-3; CDR3: CASSSTGGGSTDTQYF
V: TRBV7-9; J: TRBJ2-1; CDR3: CASSPPTGTEQFF
V: TRBV29-1; J: TRBJ1-1; CDR3: CSVMNRGYNTEAFF
V: TRBV12-5; J: TRBJ1-5; CDR3: CASGVGTGGGQPQHF
V: TRBV29-1; J: TRBJ1-3; CDR3: CSVRVYSGNTIYF
V: TRBV7-8; J: TRBJ1-3; CDR3: CASSLESSYLRASGNTIYF
V: TRBV11-2; J: TRBJ2-3; CDR3: CASSFAGYSTDTQYF
V: TRBV6-1; J: TRBJ1-5; CDR3: CASSATLQQPQHF
V: TRBV7-2; J: TRBJ2-2; CDR3: CASSPSGNTGELFF
V: TRBV2; J: TRBJ2-7; CDR3: CASRVGSYEQYF
V: TRBV5-1; J: TRBJ2-2; CDR3: CASSLLAGGLNTGELFF
V: TRBV5-4; J: TRBJ1-1; CDR3: CASSSTGGWGNTEAFF
V: TRBV4-2; J: TRBJ2-1; CDR3: CASSQFRGSYNEQFF
V: TRBV5-1; J: TRBJ2-5; CDR3: CASSVRGQLETQYF
V: TRBV6-5; J: TRBJ1-1; CDR3: CASNSDRPRGTEAFF
V: TRBV6-1; J: TRBJ2-4; CDR3: CASSEAGGRTAKNIQYF
V: TRBV14; J: TRBJ1-2; CDR3: CASSHRWVYDGYTF
V: TRBV19; J: TRBJ2-3; CDR3: CASSTLAGDTDTQYF